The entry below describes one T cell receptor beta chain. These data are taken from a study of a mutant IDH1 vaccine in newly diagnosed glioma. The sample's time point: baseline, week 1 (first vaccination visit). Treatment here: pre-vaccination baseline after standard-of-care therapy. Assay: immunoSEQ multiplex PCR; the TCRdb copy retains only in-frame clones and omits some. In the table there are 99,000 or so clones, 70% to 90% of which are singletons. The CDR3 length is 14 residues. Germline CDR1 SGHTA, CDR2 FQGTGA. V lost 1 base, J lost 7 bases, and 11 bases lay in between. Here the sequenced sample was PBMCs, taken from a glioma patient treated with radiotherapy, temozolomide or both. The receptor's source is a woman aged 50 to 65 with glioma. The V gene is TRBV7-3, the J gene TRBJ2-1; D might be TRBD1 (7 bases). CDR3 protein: CASSLSGTENEQFF. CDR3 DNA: TGTGCCAGCAGCTTAAGCGGGACAGAGAATGAGCAGTTCTTC.